The following is a T cell receptor beta chain sequence with its context. No antigen is known for it. This specimen comes from a study of graft-versus-host responses after intestinal transplantation. Study details: Multivisceral, liver-intestinal, or isolated intestinal grafts went to recipients. Tacrolimus and steroids were given for around 3 years to all recipients after anti-thymocyte globulin induction. The study, taken as a whole, reports: Within allografts, high graft-versus-host to host-versus-graft clonal ratios were seen among patients with graft-donor T cell macrochimerism. Recipient marrow held GvH clones, some first seen in ileum or blood.

Only in-frame clones appear in the TCRdb table, and some are missing; sequencing was by immunoSEQ multiplex PCR. The repertoire holds 12,000 or so clones, 80% to 85% seen once, with roughly a third in the top ten. The V gene's germline CDR1 is MNHEY and CDR2 SVGAGI. The CDR3 has 15 residues. The germline V and J ends were trimmed by 5 bases and 4 bases, with 15 bases remaining between them. The receptor was isolated from a human patient who received an intestinal transplant, so some T cells may come from the graft donor. The sequencing used PBMCs, collected about 67 weeks after intestinal transplant. This chain joins TRBV6-5 and TRBJ1-5; TRBD1 might be the D (5 bases). CDR3 region: CASSPPVRGNQPQHF. In DNA form, the CDR3 reads TGTGCCAGCAGTCCCCCAGTTAGGGGTAATCAGCCCCAGCATTTT.